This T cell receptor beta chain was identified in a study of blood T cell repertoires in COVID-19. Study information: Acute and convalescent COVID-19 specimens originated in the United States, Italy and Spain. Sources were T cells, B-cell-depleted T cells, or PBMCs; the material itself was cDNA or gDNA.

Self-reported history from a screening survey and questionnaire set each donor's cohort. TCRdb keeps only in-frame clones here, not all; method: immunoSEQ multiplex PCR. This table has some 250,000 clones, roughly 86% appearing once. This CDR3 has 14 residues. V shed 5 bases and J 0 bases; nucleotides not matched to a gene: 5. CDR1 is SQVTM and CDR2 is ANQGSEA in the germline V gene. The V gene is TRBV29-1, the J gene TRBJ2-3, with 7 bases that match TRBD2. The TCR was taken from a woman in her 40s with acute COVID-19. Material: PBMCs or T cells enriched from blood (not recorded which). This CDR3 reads CSVPRSGSTDTQYF. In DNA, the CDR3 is TGCAGCGTTCCCCGTAGCGGGAGCACAGATACGCAGTATTTT.